This T cell receptor (beta chain) was observed in a study of CD8+CD57+ T cells in acquired aplastic anemia. Points from the study as a whole: A set of about 28 CD8+ CDR3 sequences was shared between patients and controls, and these sequences appeared highly expressed in patients.

Patients included in sequencing had previously demonstrated CD8+CD57+ cell expansion by flow cytometry. Genomic DNA constituted the template upon which TCR beta VDJ and CDR3 profiling was performed. TCRdb called the reads again in MiXCR, with one record for every CDR3 protein. Here the sample spans over 250,000 distinct CDR3 sequences, 50% to 65% being singletons. CDR1 and CDR2 (germline): DFQATT, SNEGSKA (reference sequence). V was clipped by 4 bases and J by 2 bases, with 18 bases between them. The CDR3 covers 15 residues. Details on this clonotype: Its cognate antigen is unknown.

The specimen was sorted CD4+, CD8+, or CD8+CD57+ T cells (not recorded which) from PBMCs. The chain employs TRBV20-1 and TRBJ2-7; D perhaps matches TRBD2 (6 bases). The receptor comes from a human donor with aplastic anemia. CDR3 DNA: TGCAGTGCTAAGGGTATGCGGGGAAGGACCTACGAGCAGTACTTC. Its protein is CSAKGMRGRTYEQYF.